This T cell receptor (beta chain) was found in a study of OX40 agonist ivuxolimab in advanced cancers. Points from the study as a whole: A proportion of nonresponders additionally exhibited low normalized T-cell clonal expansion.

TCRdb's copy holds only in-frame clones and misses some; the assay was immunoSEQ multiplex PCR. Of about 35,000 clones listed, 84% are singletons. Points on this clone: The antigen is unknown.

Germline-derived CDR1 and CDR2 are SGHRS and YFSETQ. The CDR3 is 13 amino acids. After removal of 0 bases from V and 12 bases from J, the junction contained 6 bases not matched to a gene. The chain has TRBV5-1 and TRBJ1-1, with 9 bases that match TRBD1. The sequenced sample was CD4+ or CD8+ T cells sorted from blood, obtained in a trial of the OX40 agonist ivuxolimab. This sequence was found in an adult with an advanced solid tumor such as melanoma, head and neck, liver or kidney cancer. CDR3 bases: TGCGCCAGCAGCTTGGCGGGACAGGGTTGGACTTTCTTT. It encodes CASSLAGQGWTFF.